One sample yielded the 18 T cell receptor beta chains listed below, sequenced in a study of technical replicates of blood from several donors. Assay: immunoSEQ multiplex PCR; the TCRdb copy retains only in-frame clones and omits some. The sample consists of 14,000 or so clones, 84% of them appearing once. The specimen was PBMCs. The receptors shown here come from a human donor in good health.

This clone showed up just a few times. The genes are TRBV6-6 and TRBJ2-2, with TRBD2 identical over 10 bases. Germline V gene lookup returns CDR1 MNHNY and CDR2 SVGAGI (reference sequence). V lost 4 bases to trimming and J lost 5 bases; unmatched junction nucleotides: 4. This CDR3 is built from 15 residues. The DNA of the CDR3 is TGTGCCAGCAGTTCCAGTAGCGGGAGGACCGGGGAGCTGTTTTTT. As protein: CASSSSSGRTGELFF.

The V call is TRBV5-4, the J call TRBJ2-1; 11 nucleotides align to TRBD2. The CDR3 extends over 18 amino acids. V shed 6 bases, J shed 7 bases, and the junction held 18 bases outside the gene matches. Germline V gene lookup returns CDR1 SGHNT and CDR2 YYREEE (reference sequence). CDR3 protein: CASTRGGSGRASKNEQFF. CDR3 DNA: TGTGCCAGCACCCGCGGGGGTAGCGGGAGGGCTTCAAAAAATGAGCAGTTCTTC.

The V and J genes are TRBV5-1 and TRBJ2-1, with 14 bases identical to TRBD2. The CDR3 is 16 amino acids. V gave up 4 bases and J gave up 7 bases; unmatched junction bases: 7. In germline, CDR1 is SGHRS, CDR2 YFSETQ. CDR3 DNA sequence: TGCGCCAGCAGCCAACCGGGACTAGCGGGAGTTAATGAGCAGTTCTTC. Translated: CASSQPGLAGVNEQFF.

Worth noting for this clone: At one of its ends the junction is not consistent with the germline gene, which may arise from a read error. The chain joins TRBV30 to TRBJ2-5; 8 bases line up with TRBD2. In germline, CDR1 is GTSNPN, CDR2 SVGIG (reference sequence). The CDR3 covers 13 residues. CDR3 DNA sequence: TGTGCCGGGAGCGGGAGTACCCAAGAGACCCAGTACTTC. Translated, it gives CAGSGSTQETQYF.

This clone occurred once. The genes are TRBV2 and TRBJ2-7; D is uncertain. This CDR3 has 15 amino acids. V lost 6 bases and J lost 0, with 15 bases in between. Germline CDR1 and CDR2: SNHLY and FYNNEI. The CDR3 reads CASRSPLLSSYEQYF. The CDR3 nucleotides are TGTGCCAGCAGGTCCCCCCTACTGAGCTCCTACGAGCAGTACTTC.

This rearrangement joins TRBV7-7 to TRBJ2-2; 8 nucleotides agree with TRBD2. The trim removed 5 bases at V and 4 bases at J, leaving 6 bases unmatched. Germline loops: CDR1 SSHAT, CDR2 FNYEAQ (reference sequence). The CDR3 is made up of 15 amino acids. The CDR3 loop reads CASSVSGISTGELFF. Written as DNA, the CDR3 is TGTGCCAGCAGCGTTAGCGGGATTTCCACCGGGGAGCTGTTTTTT.

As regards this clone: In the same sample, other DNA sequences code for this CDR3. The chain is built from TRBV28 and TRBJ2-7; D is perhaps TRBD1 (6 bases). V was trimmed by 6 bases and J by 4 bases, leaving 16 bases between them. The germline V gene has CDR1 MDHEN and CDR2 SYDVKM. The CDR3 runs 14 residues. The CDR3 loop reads CASRRQGHSYEQYF. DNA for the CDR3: TGTGCCAGCAGACGGCAGGGGCACTCTTACGAGCAGTACTTC.

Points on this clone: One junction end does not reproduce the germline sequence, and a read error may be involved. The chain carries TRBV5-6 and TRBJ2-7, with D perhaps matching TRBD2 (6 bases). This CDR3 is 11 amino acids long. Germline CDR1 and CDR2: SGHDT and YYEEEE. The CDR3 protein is CASSLYRETHF. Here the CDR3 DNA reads TGTGCCAGCAGCTTGTATCGGGAGACGCACTTC.

The CDR3 sequence: CAWSDVMNTGELFF. The DNA for the CDR3 is TGTGCCTGGAGTGATGTCATGAACACCGGGGAGCTGTTTTTT. The V call is TRBV30, the J call TRBJ2-2; D unresolved. This CDR3 is 14 amino acids long. V was shortened by 1 base and J by 1 base, with 7 bases between the two germline ends. CDR1 is GTSNPN, CDR2 SVGIG, per germline (reference sequence).

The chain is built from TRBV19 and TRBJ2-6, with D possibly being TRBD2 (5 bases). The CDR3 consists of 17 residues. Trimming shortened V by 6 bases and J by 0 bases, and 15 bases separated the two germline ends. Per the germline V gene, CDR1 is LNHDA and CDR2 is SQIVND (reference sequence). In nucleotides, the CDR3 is TGTGCCAGTAGGTCATTAGCCACTAGCTCTGGGGCCAACGTCCTGACTTTC. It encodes CASRSLATSSGANVLTF. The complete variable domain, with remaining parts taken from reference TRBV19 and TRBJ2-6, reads DGGITQSPKYLFRKEGQNVTLSCEQNLNHDAMYWYRQDPGQGLRLIYYSQIVNDFQKGDIAEGYSVSREKKESFPLTVTSAQKNPTAFYLCASRSLATSSGANVLTFGAGSRLTVL.

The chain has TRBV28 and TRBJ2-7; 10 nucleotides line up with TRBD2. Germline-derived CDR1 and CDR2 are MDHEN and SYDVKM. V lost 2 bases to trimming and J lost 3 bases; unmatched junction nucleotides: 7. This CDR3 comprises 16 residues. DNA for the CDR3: TGTGCCAGCAGTTTAAGGTCTAGCGGGAGTATCTACGAGCAGTACTTC. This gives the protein CASSLRSSGSIYEQYF.

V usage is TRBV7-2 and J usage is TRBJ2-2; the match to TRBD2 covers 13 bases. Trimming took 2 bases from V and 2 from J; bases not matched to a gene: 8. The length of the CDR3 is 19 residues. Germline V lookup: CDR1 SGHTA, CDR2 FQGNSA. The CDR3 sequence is CASSLYRTSGRVNTGELFF. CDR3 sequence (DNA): TGTGCCAGCAGCTTATACCGGACTAGCGGGAGAGTAAACACCGGGGAGCTGTTTTTT.

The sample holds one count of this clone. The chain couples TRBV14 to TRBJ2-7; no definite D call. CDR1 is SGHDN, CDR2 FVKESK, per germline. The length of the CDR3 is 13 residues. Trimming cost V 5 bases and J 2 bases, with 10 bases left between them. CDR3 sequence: CASSFLQAYEQYF. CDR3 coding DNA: TGTGCCAGCAGCTTCCTCCAGGCCTACGAGCAGTACTTC.

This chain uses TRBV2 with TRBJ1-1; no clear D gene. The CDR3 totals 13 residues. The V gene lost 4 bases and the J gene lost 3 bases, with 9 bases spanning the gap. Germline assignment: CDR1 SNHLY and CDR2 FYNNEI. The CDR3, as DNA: TGTGCCAGCAGTGTGGCGCGGGACACTGAAGCTTTCTTT. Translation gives CASSVARDTEAFF.

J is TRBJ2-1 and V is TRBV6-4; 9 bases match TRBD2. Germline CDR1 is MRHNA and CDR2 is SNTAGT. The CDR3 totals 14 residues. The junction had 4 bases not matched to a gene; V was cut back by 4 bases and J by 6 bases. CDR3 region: CASSGGSGSNEQFF. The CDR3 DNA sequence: TGTGCCAGCAGTGGGGGTAGCGGGAGCAATGAGCAGTTCTTC.

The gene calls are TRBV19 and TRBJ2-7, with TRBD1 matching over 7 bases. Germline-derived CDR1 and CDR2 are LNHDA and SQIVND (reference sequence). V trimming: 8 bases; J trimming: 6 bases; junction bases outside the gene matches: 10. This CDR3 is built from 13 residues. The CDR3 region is CASRDSRYSEQYF. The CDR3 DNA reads TGTGCCAGTCGGGACAGTCGATACTCCGAGCAGTACTTC.

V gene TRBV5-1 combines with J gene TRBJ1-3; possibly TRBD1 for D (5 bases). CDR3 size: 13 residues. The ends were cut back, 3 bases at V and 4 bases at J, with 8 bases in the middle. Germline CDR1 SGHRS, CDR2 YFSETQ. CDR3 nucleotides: TGCGCCAGCAGCTCGGACACGGGAAACACCATATATTTT. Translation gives CASSSDTGNTIYF. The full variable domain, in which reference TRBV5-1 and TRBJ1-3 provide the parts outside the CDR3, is KAGVTQTPRYLIKTRGQQVTLSCSPISGHRSVSWYQQTPGQGLQFLFEYFSETQRNKGNFPGRFSGRQFSNSRSEMNVSTLELGDSALYLCASSSDTGNTIYFGEGSWLTVV.

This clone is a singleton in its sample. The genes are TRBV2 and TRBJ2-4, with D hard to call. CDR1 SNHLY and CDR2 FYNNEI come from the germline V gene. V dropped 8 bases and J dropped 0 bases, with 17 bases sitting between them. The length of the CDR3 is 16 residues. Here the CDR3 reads CASALGSKLAKNIQYF. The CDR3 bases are TGTGCCAGCGCCCTGGGCAGTAAATTAGCCAAAAACATTCAGTACTTC.